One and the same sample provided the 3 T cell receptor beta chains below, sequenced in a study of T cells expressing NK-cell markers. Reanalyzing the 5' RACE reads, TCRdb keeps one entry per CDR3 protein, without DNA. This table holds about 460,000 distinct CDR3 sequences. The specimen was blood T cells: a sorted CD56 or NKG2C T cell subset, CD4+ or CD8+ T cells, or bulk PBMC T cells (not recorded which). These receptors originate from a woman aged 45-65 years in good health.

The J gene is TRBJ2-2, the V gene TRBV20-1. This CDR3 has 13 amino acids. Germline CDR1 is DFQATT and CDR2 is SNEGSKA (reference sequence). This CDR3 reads CSASHSLAGELFF.

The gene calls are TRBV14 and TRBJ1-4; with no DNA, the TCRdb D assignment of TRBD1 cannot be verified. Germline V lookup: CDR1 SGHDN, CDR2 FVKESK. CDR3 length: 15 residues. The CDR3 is CASSQLQGAEEKLFF.

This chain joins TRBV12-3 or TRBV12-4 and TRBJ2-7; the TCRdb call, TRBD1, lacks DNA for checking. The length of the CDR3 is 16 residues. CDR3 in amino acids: CASSPEDRGEFYEQYF.